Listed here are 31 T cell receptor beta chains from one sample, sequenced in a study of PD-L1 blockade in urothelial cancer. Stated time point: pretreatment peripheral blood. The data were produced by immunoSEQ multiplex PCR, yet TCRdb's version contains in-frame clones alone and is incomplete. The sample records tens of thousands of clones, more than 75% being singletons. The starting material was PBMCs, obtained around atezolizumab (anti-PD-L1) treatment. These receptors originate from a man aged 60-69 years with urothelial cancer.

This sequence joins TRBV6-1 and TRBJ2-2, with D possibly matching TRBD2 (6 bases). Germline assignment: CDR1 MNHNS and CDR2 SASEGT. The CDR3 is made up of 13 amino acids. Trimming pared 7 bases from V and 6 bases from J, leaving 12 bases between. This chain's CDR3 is CASILARSGELFF. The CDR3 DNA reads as TGTGCCAGCATCCTAGCGAGGTCCGGGGAGCTGTTTTTT.

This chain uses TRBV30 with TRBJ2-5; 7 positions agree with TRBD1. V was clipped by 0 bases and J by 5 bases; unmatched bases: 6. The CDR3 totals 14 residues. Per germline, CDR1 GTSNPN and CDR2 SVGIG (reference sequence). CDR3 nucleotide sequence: TGTGCCTGGAGTGTTAAGGGGGCGCCCGAGACCCAGTACTTC. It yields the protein CAWSVKGAPETQYF.

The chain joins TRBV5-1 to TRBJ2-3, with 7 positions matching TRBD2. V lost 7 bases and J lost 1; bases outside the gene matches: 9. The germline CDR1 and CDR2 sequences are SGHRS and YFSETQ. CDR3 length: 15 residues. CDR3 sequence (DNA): TGCGCCAGCCAAATAGGACTAGACGGCACAGATACGCAGTATTTT. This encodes CASQIGLDGTDTQYF.

The CDR3 here is CASSFSETGAGNTIYF. The CDR3 DNA sequence: TGTGCCAGCAGCTTCTCAGAGACAGGGGCAGGAAACACCATATATTTT. The genes are TRBV5-6 and TRBJ1-3; 8 nucleotides align to TRBD1. The V segment lost 2 bases and the J segment 4 bases; nucleotides outside the gene matches: 8. The CDR3 has 16 amino acids. Germline V lookup: CDR1 SGHDT, CDR2 YYEEEE.

CDR3 sequence reads: CASSYRGTVSPNEQFF. The CDR3 DNA sequence: TGTGCCAGCAGTTACCGTGGGACAGTATCACCGAATGAGCAGTTCTTC. The rearrangement links TRBV6-5 to TRBJ2-1; 7 nucleotides line up with TRBD1. Looked up from germline, CDR1 is MNHEY and CDR2 is SVGAGI. CDR3 length equals 16 residues. Germline trimming cut 2 bases from V and 7 bases from J; bases unmatched to any gene: 11.

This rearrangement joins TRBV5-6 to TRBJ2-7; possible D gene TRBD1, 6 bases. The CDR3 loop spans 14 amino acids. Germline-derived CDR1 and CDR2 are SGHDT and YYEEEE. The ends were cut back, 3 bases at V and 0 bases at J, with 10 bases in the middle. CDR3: CASSSPGHSYEQYF. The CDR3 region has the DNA TGTGCCAGCAGCTCACCGGGACACTCCTACGAGCAGTACTTC. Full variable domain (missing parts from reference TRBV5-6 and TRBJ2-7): DAGVTQSPTHLIKTRGQQVTLRCSPKSGHDTVSWYQQALGQGPQFIFQYYEEEERQRGNFPDRFSGHQFPNYSSELNVNALLLGDSALYLCASSSPGHSYEQYFGPGTRLTVT.

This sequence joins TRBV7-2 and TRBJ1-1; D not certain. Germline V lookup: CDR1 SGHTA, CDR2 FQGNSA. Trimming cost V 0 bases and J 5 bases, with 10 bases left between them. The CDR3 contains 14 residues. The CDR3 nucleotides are TGTGCCAGCAGCTTAGCGCTGACTCAAACTGAAGCTTTCTTT. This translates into CASSLALTQTEAFF.

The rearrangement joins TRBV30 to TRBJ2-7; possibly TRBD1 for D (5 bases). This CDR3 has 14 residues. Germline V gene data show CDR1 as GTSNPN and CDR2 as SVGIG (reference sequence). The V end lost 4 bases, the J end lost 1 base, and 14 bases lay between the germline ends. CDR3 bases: TGTGCCTGGAACCCGTGGGGCCGGTCCTACGAGCAGTACTTC. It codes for CAWNPWGRSYEQYF.

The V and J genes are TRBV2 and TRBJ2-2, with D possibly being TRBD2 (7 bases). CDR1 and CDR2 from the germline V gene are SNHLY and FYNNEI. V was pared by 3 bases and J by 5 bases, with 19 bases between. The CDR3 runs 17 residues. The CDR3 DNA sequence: TGTGCCAGCAGTGATTTGGCGGGGGCCATGGGTACCGGGGAGCTGTTTTTT. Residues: CASSDLAGAMGTGELFF.

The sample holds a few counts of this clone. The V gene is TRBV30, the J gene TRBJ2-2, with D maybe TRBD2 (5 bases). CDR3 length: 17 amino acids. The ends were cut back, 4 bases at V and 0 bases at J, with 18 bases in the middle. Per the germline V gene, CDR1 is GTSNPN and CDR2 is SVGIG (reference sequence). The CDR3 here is CAWKYPRTVPNTGELFF. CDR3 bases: TGTGCCTGGAAGTATCCTCGGACTGTCCCGAACACCGGGGAGCTGTTTTTT.

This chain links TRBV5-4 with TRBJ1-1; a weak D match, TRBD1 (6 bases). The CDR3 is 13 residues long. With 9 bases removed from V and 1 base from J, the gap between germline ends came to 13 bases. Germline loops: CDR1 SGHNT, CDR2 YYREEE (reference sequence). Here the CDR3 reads CATVDRPNTEAFF. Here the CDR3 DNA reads TGTGCCACGGTAGACAGGCCGAACACTGAAGCTTTCTTT.

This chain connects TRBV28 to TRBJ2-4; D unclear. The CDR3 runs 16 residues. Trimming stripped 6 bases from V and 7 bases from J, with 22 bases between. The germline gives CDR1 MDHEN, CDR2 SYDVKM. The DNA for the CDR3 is TGTGCCAGCAGCCCCCCCATCCGTCAGGCTAACAACATTCAGTACTTC. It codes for CASSPPIRQANNIQYF.

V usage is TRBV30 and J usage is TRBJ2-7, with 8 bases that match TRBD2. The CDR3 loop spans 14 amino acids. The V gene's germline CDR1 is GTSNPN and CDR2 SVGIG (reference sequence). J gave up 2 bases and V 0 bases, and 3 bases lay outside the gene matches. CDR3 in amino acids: CAWSVAGVTYEQYF. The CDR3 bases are TGTGCCTGGAGTGTAGCGGGGGTCACCTACGAGCAGTACTTC.

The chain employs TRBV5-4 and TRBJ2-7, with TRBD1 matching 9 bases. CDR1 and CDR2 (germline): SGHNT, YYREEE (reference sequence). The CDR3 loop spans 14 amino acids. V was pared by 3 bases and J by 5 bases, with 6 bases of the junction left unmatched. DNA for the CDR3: TGTGCCAGCAGCTCGGGACAGGGAATCGACGAGCAGTACTTC. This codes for CASSSGQGIDEQYF.

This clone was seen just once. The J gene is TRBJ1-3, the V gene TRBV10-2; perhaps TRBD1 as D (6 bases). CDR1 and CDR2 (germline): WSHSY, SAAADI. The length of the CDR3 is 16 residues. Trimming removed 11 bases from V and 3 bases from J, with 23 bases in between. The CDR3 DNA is TGCGCCTGCCCAGGTTCCGGACAGATTTGTGGAAACACCATATATTTT. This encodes CACPGSGQICGNTIYF.

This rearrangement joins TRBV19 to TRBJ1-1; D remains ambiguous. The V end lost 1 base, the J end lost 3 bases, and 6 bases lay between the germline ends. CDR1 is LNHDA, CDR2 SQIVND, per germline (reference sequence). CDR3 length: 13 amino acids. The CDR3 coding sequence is TGTGCCAGTAGTATAGGCGGGGACACTGAAGCTTTCTTT. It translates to CASSIGGDTEAFF.

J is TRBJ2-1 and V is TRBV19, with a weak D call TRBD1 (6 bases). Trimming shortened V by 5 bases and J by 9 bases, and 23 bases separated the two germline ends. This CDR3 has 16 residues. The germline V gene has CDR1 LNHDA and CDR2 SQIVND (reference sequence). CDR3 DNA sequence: TGTGCCAGTAGTGTCCCAGGGGTCTCGATTCGGGGTGAGCAGTTCTTC. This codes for CASSVPGVSIRGEQFF.

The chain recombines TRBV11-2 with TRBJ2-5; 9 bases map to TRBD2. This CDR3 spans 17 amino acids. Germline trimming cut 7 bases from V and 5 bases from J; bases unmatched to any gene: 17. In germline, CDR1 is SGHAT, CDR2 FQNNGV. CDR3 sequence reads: CASNHPPSSGAQETQYF. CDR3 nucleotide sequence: TGTGCCAGCAACCACCCCCCCTCTAGCGGGGCGCAGGAGACCCAGTACTTC.

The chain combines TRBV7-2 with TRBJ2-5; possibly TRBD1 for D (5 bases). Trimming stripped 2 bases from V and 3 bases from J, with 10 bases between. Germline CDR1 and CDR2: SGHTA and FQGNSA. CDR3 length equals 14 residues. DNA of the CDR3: TGTGCCAGCAGCTTAAGTGGACATAAAGAGACCCAGTACTTC. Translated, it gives CASSLSGHKETQYF.

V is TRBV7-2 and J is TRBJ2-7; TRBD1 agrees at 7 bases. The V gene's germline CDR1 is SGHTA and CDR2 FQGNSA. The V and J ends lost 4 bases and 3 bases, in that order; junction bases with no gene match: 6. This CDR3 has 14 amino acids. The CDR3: CASSSDTGVYEQYF. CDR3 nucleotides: TGTGCCAGCAGCTCCGACACAGGGGTCTACGAGCAGTACTTC.

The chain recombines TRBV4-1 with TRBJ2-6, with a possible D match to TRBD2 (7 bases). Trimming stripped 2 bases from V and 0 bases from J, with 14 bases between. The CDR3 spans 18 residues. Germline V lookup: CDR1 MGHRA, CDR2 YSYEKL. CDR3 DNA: TGCGCCAGCAGCCAATCTGGGGGGGCGGGCTCTGGGGCCAACGTCCTGACTTTC. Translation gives CASSQSGGAGSGANVLTF.

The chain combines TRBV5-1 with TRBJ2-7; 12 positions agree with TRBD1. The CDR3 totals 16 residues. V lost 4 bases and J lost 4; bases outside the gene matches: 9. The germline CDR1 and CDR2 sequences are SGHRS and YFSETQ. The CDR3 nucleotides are TGCGCCAGCAGCGTGGGACAGGGGGCCCGGTTATACGAGCAGTACTTC. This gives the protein CASSVGQGARLYEQYF.

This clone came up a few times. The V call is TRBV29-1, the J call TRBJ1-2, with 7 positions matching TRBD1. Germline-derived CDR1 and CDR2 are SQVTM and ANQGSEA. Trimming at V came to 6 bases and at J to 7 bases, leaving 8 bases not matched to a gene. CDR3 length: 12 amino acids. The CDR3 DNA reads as TGCAGCGTCGCGCGGACAGGAATTGGCTACACCTTC. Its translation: CSVARTGIGYTF.

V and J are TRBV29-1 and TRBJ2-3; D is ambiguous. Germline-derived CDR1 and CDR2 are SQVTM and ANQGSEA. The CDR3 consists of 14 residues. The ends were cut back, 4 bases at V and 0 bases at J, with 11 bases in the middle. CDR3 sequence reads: CSVGESTSTDTQYF. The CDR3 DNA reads TGCAGCGTTGGAGAGTCAACTAGCACAGATACGCAGTATTTT.

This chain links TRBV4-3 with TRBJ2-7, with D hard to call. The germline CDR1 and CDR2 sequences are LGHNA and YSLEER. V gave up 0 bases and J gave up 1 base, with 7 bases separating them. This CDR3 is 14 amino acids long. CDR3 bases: TGCGCCAGCAGCCAAGACAGGCAGTCCTACGAGCAGTACTTC. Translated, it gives CASSQDRQSYEQYF.

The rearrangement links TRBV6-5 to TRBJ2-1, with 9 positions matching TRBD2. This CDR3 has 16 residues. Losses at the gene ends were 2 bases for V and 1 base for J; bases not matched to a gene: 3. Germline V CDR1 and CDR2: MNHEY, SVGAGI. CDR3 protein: CASSYGGGVSYNEQFF. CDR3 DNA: TGTGCCAGCAGTTACGGCGGGGGGGTGTCCTACAATGAGCAGTTCTTC.

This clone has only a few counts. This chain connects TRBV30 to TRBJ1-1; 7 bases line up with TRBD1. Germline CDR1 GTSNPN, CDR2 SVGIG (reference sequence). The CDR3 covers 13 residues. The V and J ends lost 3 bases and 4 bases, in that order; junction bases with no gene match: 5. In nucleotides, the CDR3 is TGTGCCTGGAGCGGCAGGGGGGTCACTGAAGCTTTCTTT. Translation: CAWSGRGVTEAFF.

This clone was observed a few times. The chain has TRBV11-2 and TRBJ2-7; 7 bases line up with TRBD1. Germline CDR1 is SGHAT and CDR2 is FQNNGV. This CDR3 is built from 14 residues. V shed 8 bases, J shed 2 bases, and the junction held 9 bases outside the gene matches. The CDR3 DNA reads TGTGCCAGCGGCCAGGACAGGCAAACCTACGAGCAGTACTTC. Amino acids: CASGQDRQTYEQYF. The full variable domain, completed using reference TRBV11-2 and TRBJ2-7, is EAGVAQSPRYKIIEKRQSVAFWCNPISGHATLYWYQQILGQGPKLLIQFQNNGVVDDSQLPKDRFSAERLKGVDSTLKIQPAKLEDSAVYLCASGQDRQTYEQYFGPGTRLTVT.

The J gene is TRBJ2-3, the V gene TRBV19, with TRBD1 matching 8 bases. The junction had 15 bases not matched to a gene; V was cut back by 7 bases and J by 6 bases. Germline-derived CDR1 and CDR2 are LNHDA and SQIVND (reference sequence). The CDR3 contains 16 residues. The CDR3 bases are TGTGCCAGTAAGAGCGTGGGGCAGGGGGCCGGCGATACGCAGTATTTT. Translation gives CASKSVGQGAGDTQYF.

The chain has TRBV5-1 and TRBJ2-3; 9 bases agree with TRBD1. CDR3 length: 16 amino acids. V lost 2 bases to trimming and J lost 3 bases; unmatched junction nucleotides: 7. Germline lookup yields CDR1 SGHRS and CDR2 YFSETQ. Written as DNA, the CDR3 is TGCGCCAGCAGCTTCCGGACAGGGGCAAAGACAGATACGCAGTATTTT. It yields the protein CASSFRTGAKTDTQYF.

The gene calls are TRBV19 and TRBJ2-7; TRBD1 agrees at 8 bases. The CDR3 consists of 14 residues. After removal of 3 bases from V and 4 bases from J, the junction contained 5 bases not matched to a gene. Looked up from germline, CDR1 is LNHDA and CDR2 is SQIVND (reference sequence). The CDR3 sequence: CASSISRGLYEQYF. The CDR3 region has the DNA TGTGCCAGTAGTATCAGCAGGGGGCTATACGAGCAGTACTTC.